A single sample gave rise to the 31 T cell receptor beta chains below, sequenced in a study of CXCR3-negative and CXCR3-positive naive CD8 T cells. Study-level results: The TRB CDR3s that CXCR3-positive naive cells carried were more hydrophobic than those of CXCR3-negative naive cells.

No antigens are known for them. The libraries of TRB cDNA were prepared using 5' RACE with UMI labels. With the 5' RACE reads reprocessed, TCRdb shows one record per CDR3 protein and no DNA. The sample yields some 140,000 distinct CDR3 sequences, of which the top ten take up 0.41%. Sequencing was performed on naive CXCR3+ CD8+ T cells from blood. Subset here: CD45RO-CCR7+CD27+CD95- naive CD8+ T cells expressing CXCR3 (TNR3+). The source of these receptors is a human donor in good health. Some clones in this sample may be carry-over from other donors' samples.

The rearrangement uses TRBV28 and TRBJ2-1; without DNA, the TCRdb call of TRBD2 cannot be checked. The germline V gene encodes CDR1 MDHEN and CDR2 SYDVKM. The CDR3 spans 14 residues. The CDR3 reads CASSPKRERGEQFF.

The rearrangement uses TRBV29-1 and TRBJ2-7. The CDR3 is made up of 15 amino acids. CDR1 is SQVTM and CDR2 is ANQGSEA in the germline V gene. This CDR3 is CSVLTLDRGSYEQYF.

The gene calls are TRBV12-3 or TRBV12-4 and TRBJ2-1; TCRdb picks TRBD1, but there is no DNA to check that call. This CDR3 has 13 amino acids. The CDR3 here is CASSEDMYNEQFF.

The J gene is TRBJ2-1, the V gene TRBV5-1; TCRdb reports TRBD2, a call that lacks DNA to check it against. In germline, CDR1 is SGHRS, CDR2 YFSETQ. This CDR3 comprises 17 residues. The chain's CDR3 is CASSPGTSGSSYNEQFF.

The J gene is TRBJ1-1, the V gene TRBV5-8. This CDR3 spans 14 amino acids. The germline gives CDR1 SGHTS, CDR2 YDEGEE. Here the CDR3 reads CASSVDRGNTEAFF.

The J gene is TRBJ1-5, the V gene TRBV13; the TCRdb call, TRBD1, lacks DNA for checking. The CDR3 extends over 15 amino acids. Germline-derived CDR1 and CDR2 are PRHDT and FYEKMQ (reference sequence). CDR3 loop: CASSQSGTGIQPQHF.

V and J are TRBV4-3 and TRBJ2-1; TCRdb's D call of TRBD1 is untestable without DNA. The germline V gene has CDR1 LGHNA and CDR2 YSLEER. CDR3 size: 15 residues. This CDR3 reads CASSPTGFILNEQFF.

CDR3 protein: CASSFGTGALQPQHF. The chain carries TRBV28 and TRBJ1-5; TCRdb selects TRBD1, and the lack of DNA leaves this call unchecked. CDR3 length equals 15 residues. Germline V gene data show CDR1 as MDHEN and CDR2 as SYDVKM.

This chain uses TRBV7-2 with TRBJ2-5. CDR3 size: 14 residues. From germline, CDR1 is SGHTA and CDR2 FQGNSA. The CDR3 loop reads CASSPYHEKETQYF.

The chain joins TRBV7-8 to TRBJ1-4. Germline lookup yields CDR1 SGHVS and CDR2 FQNEAQ. The CDR3 has 14 amino acids. The CDR3 region is CASSLVGSNEKLFF.

This sequence joins TRBV27 and TRBJ1-1; TCRdb calls TRBD1, which cannot be checked without DNA. The CDR3 extends over 14 amino acids. Germline CDR1 MNHEY, CDR2 SMNVEV (reference sequence). CDR3 residues: CASSWDRVNTEAFF.

The chain employs TRBV10-2 and TRBJ2-7. CDR3 length: 14 amino acids. CDR1 is WSHSY and CDR2 is SAAADI in the germline V gene. CDR3 protein: CASSERNSIYEQYF.

The chain links TRBV20-1 to TRBJ2-7; TCRdb proposes TRBD1, but this gene call is untestable without DNA. The CDR3 is made up of 15 amino acids. Per the germline V gene, CDR1 is DFQATT and CDR2 is SNEGSKA (reference sequence). This chain's CDR3 is CSAIIRATPLREQYF.

The chain combines TRBV9 with TRBJ2-1. CDR1 and CDR2 (germline): SGDLS, YYNGEE. The CDR3 has 16 residues. The CDR3 loop reads CASSVDLATANNEQFF.

The chain couples TRBV28 to TRBJ1-2; TCRdb names TRBD1, which stays unverified in the absence of DNA. CDR1 MDHEN and CDR2 SYDVKM come from the germline V gene. The CDR3 length is 15 residues. The CDR3 loop reads CASNPGEVSNYGYTF.

The chain employs TRBV4-1 and TRBJ1-3; the D gene TCRdb calls, TRBD1, cannot be checked with no DNA. Per germline, CDR1 MGHRA and CDR2 YSYEKL. The CDR3 is 17 residues long. The CDR3 region is CASSQASDRQGQNTIYF.

V usage is TRBV12-3 or TRBV12-4 and J usage is TRBJ2-1; TCRdb's D call of TRBD2 is untestable without DNA. The CDR3 totals 15 residues. Here the CDR3 reads CASSLVLIADNEQFF.

This chain joins TRBV15 and TRBJ2-4; TCRdb indicates TRBD2, and absent DNA this call remains unverified. This CDR3 has 17 amino acids. Germline values: CDR1 LNHNV, CDR2 YYDKDF (reference sequence). The CDR3 here is CATSREPTSGRGNIQYF. Complete variable domain (other parts from reference TRBV15 and TRBJ2-4): DAMVIQNPRYQVTQFGKPVTLSCSQTLNHNVMYWYQQKSSQAPKLLFHYYDKDFNNEADTPDNFQSRRPNTSFCFLDIRSPGLGDTAMYLCATSREPTSGRGNIQYFGAGTRLSVL.

CDR3 amino acids: CASSPGPTGAPTRYFYEQYF. This sequence joins TRBV3-1 and TRBJ2-7; TCRdb reports TRBD1, a call that lacks DNA to check it against. Per germline, CDR1 LGHDT and CDR2 YNNKEL (reference sequence). This CDR3 spans 20 amino acids.

The chain combines TRBV7-3 with TRBJ2-7; TCRdb's assignment of TRBD2 cannot be checked, as there is no DNA. Germline assignment: CDR1 SGHTA and CDR2 FQGTGA. CDR3 length: 15 residues. The CDR3 reads CASSLTSGGNYEQYF.

J is TRBJ2-3 and V is TRBV2. CDR1 is SNHLY, CDR2 FYNNEI, per germline. The CDR3 is 14 amino acids. The CDR3 region is CASSERGITDTQYF. Filled out from reference TRBV2 and TRBJ2-3, the complete variable domain reads EPEVTQTPSHQVTQMGQEVILRCVPISNHLYFYWYRQILGQKVEFLVSFYNNEISEKSEIFDDQFSVERPDGSNFTLKIRSTKLEDSAMYFCASSERGITDTQYFGPGTRLTVL.

This chain uses TRBV7-9 with TRBJ1-2; checking the TCRdb D call of TRBD1 is not possible without DNA. The CDR3 covers 11 residues. The germline gives CDR1 SEHNR, CDR2 FQNEAQ (reference sequence). This CDR3 is CATVTGFGYTF.

The chain is built from TRBV9 and TRBJ2-5; the D call from TCRdb, TRBD2, cannot be confirmed without DNA. The CDR3 sequence is 16 residues long. Germline-derived CDR1 and CDR2 are SGDLS and YYNGEE. The CDR3 region is CASSASLAGGSETQYF.

The chain employs TRBV29-1 and TRBJ2-2; checking the TCRdb D call of TRBD1 is not possible without DNA. The CDR3 runs to 12 residues. In germline, CDR1 is SQVTM, CDR2 ANQGSEA. The CDR3 sequence: CSVTGVAGELVF.

The J gene is TRBJ1-1, the V gene TRBV10-2; with no DNA, the TCRdb D assignment of TRBD1 cannot be verified. Germline assignment: CDR1 WSHSY and CDR2 SAAADI. This CDR3 region has 14 residues. CDR3: CASSLQGPNTEAFF.

The chain carries TRBV19 and TRBJ2-2; the D gene TCRdb calls, TRBD1, cannot be checked with no DNA. The CDR3 has 16 residues. The germline gives CDR1 LNHDA, CDR2 SQIVND (reference sequence). The CDR3 loop is CASSKRQAANTGELFF.

The chain combines TRBV21-1 with TRBJ1-2. TRBV21-1 represents a pseudogene. The CDR3 covers 12 residues. This chain's CDR3 is CASSKVVYGYTF.

The gene calls are TRBV7-9 and TRBJ1-1; TCRdb indicates TRBD1, and absent DNA this call remains unverified. Germline values: CDR1 SEHNR, CDR2 FQNEAQ (reference sequence). The CDR3 loop spans 18 amino acids. CDR3 in amino acids: CASRAPFAGTGSNTEAFF.

The chain employs TRBV5-1 and TRBJ2-3; TCRdb's D call, TRBD2, is unchecked because there is no DNA. Germline CDR1 SGHRS, CDR2 YFSETQ. CDR3 length equals 16 residues. This chain's CDR3 is CASSTSSGVSTDTQYF.

The chain links TRBV6-2 or TRBV6-3 to TRBJ2-1; the TRBD2 assignment by TCRdb is unverifiable without DNA. This CDR3 is built from 14 residues. Germline CDR1 is MNHEY and CDR2 is SVGEGT. The CDR3 is CASTPGGPYNERFF.

The chain is built from TRBV28 and TRBJ1-5; TCRdb returns TRBD1, unconfirmable since there is no DNA. Germline CDR1 is MDHEN and CDR2 is SYDVKM. This CDR3 comprises 13 residues. CDR3 protein: CASGDRENQPQHF.